The entry that follows covers one T cell receptor (beta chain) sequence. Source study methods: Reference gene primer amplification yielded estimated nucleated cell counts. Libraries were prepared by immunoSEQ multiplex PCR; TCRdb keeps only in-frame clonotypes and omits some of them. From that table come the V and J calls and clone size; the DNA was used to work out D and trimming. The table includes about 210,000 clones, around 81% detected once. V lost 2 bases, J lost 4 bases, and 15 bases lay in between. The germline V gene encodes CDR1 KGHSH and CDR2 LQKENI. The CDR3 is made up of 16 amino acids. This specimen comes from a study of blood T cell repertoires in COVID-19. Study-level background: Italy, Spain and the United States were the sources of the convalescent and acute COVID-19 samples. Nucleic acid was either cDNA or gDNA, and it came from T cells, B-cell-depleted T cells, or PBMCs.

This TCR came from a man aged 25 to 45 with acute COVID-19. The sequenced sample consisted of PBMCs or T cells enriched from blood (not recorded which). The chain joins TRBV18 to TRBJ1-5, with D perhaps matching TRBD1 (5 bases). In DNA form, the CDR3 reads TGTGCCAGCTCACCAGTGGTAGGGGTCGGAAATCAGCCCCAGCATTTT. Its translation: CASSPVVGVGNQPQHF. The full variable domain, its missing parts supplied by reference TRBV18 and TRBJ1-5, is NAGVMQNPRHLVRRRGQEARLRCSPMKGHSHVYWYRQLPEEGLKFMVYLQKENIIDESGMPKERFSAEFPKEGPSILRIQQVVRGDSAAYFCASSPVVGVGNQPQHFGDGTRLSIL.